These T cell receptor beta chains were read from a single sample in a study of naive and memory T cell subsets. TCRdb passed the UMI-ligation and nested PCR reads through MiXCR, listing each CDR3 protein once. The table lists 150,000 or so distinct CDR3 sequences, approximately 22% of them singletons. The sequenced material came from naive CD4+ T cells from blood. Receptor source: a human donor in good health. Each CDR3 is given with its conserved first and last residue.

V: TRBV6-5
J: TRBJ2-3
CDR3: CASSWTSGSGTDTQYF

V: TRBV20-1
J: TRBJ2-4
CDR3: CSATTDKKGTNIQYF

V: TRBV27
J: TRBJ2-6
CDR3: CASSFEGTGWSGANVLTF

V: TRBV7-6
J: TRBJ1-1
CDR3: CASSLSIQNTEAFF

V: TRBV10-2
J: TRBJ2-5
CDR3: CASSDSGGVRETQYF

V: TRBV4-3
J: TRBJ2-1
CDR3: CASSHLIAGSSYNEQFF

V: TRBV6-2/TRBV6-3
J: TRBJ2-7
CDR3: CASSTDRGANYEQYF

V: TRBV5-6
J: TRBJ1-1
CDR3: CASSLAPRNTEAFF

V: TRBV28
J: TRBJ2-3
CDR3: CASSLMRDTQYF

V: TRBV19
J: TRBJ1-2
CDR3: CASKLIGARNYGYTF

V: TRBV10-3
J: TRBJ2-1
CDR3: CAIASGTSGSSGSYNEQFF

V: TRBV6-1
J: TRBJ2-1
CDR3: CASRPPRKTSYNEQFF

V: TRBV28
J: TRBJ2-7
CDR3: CASSSLDRAYEQYF

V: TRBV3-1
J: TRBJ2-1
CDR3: CASGGRESYNEQFF

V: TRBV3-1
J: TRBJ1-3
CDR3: CASSYQHTIYF

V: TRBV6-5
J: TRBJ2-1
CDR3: CASSYLAGGPNEQFF

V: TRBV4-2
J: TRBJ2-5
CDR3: CASSLERTGEYQETQYF

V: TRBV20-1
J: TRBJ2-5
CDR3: CSARGWGVQETQYF

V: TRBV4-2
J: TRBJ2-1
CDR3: CASSQELAGGYNEQFF

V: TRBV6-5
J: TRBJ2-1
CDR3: CASSYEAGIGNEQFF

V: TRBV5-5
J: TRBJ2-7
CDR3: CASSPGIWDNYEQYF

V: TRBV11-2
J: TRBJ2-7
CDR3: CASSSGPRVGYEQYF

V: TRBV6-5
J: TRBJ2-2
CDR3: CAIRLAGVGGELFF

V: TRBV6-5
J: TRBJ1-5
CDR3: CASSYGGSDQPQHF

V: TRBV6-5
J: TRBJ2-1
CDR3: CASSYSRGSYNEQFF

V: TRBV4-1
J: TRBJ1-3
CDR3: CASSQPTGYRPGNTIYF

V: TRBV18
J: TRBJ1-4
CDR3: CASSPSYPEKLFF

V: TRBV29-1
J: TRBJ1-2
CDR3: CSAEQGNGYTF

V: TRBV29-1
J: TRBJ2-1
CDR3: CSVGPASQYNEQFF

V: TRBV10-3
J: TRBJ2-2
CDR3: CAISERGDSATGELFF

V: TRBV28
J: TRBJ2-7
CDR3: CASSPWTSGNPYEQYF

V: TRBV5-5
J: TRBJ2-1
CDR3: CASSWRLADYYNEQFF

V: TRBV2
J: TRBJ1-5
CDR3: CASSELWRQPQHF

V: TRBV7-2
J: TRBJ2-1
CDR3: CASSLAQTYNEQFF

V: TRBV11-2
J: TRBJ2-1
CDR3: CASSQITSGSLYEQFF

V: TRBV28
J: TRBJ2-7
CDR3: CASSLMGYEQYF

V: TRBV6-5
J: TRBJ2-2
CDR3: CASRITSGRAAGELFF

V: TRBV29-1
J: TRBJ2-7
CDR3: CSVEDRSSGIYEQYF

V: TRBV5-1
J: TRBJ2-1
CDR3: CASSLELAGAHNEQFF

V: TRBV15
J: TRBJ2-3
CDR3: CATSRDGDTQYF

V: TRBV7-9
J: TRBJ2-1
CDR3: CASSSSLGLAGGNEQFF

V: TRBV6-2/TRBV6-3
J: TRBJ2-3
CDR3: CATGTGKTDTQYF

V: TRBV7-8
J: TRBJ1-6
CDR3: CASSLSSTTKNSPLHF

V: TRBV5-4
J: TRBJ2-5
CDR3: CASSLGHRGQQTQYF

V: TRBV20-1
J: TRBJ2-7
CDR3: CSALRQGRGEQYF

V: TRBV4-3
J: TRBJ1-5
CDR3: CASSQKIQDRDNQPQHF

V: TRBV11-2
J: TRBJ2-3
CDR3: CASSRVFRDTQYF

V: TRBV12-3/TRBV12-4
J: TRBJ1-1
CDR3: CASSPSTGRYTEAFF

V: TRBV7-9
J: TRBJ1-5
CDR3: CASSPAWQGSNQPQHF

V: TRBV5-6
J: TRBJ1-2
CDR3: CASSTGFYYTF

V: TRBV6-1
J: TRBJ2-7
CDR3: CASRLGQYEQYF